This passage covers 20 T cell receptor beta chains from one sample sequenced in a study of blood T cell repertoires in COVID-19. Clones were sequenced by immunoSEQ multiplex PCR, and TCRdb holds only the in-frame ones, with some missing. This table has 300,000 or so clones, about 90% appearing once. The sequencing input was peripheral blood. Receptors originate from a woman between 50 and 59 years old who had recovered from COVID-19.

This clone was seen once. This chain links TRBV30 with TRBJ1-6; TRBD1 matches at 7 bases. Germline V gene lookup returns CDR1 GTSNPN and CDR2 SVGIG (reference sequence). The CDR3 spans 14 residues. The ends lost 3 bases at V and 4 bases at J; junction bases unmatched: 3. As DNA, the CDR3 is TGTGCCTGGAGACCAGGGGGTTATAATTCACCCCTCCACTTT. It codes for CAWRPGGYNSPLHF.

This clone was seen a handful of times. CDR3 residues: CASSLGAGEPQYF. CDR3 nucleotide sequence: TGTGCCAGCAGCTTAGGAGCGGGAGAACCCCAGTACTTC. The J gene is TRBJ2-5, the V gene TRBV11-1, with 8 bases matching TRBD2. This CDR3 comprises 13 residues. Unmatched junction bases numbered 4, after V lost 1 base and J lost 9 bases. Germline V gives CDR1 SGHAT, CDR2 FQDESV (reference sequence).

As concerns this clone: The germline gene is not matched at one end of the junction; a read error may be the cause. V and J are TRBV9 and TRBJ2-5; D gene unclear. Germline CDR1 is SGDLS and CDR2 is YYNGEE. CDR3 length: 12 residues. The CDR3 loop is CASSVDQETQYF. Written as DNA, the CDR3 is TGTGCCAGCAGCGTAGACCAGGAGACCCAGTACTTC.

The CDR3 coding sequence is TGTGCCAGCAGCCAAGGGGGCCTGGGTAGTGAAGCTTTCTTT. This encodes CASSQGGLGSEAFF. The V call is TRBV3-1 (or the pseudogene TRBV3-2), the J call TRBJ1-1; maybe TRBD1 (5 bases). This CDR3 is 14 amino acids long. The germline V and J ends were trimmed by 1 base and 7 bases, with 13 bases remaining between them. Germline CDR1 and CDR2: LGHDT and YNNKEL (reference sequence).

This sequence joins TRBV27 and TRBJ1-1, with D possibly being TRBD1 (6 bases). The CDR3 has 16 amino acids. Per germline, CDR1 MNHEY and CDR2 SMNVEV (reference sequence). The V end lost 2 bases, the J end lost 1 base, and 14 bases lay between the germline ends. The CDR3, as DNA: TGTGCCAGCAGTTTAGACCCCAGGGGCTGGAACACTGAAGCTTTCTTT. It translates to CASSLDPRGWNTEAFF.

The chain links TRBV21-1 to TRBJ1-1. TRBV21-1 is flagged as a pseudogene. The length of the CDR3 is 14 residues. In DNA, the CDR3 is TGTGCCAGCAGCAAAGTAGCGAGGCACACTGAAGCTTTCTTT. This sequence encodes CASSKVARHTEAFF.

This clone was seen a single time. V is TRBV7-9 and J is TRBJ2-5; TRBD1 agrees at 7 bases. This CDR3 region has 15 residues. Germline-derived CDR1 and CDR2 are SEHNR and FQNEAQ (reference sequence). Germline trimming cut 4 bases from V and 4 bases from J; bases unmatched to any gene: 9. The CDR3 region is CASSSDHRGRETQYF. The DNA of the CDR3 is TGTGCCAGCAGCTCGGATCACAGGGGCAGAGAGACCCAGTACTTC.

This rearrangement joins TRBV10-2 to TRBJ1-3; D is perhaps TRBD1 (6 bases). The CDR3 is made up of 14 amino acids. Germline V CDR1 and CDR2: WSHSY, SAAADI. Trimming stripped 3 bases from V and 6 bases from J, with 12 bases between. CDR3 sequence: CASSDIRGENTIYF. The CDR3 DNA is TGCGCCAGCAGTGATATCAGGGGAGAAAACACCATATATTTT.

The chain employs TRBV5-5 and TRBJ2-5, with D possibly matching TRBD2 (5 bases). The ends were cut back, 4 bases at V and 9 bases at J, with 19 bases in the middle. The CDR3 has 14 amino acids. Looked up from germline, CDR1 is SGHKS and CDR2 is YYEKEE (reference sequence). The CDR3 sequence: CASSPGGRLMAQYF. CDR3 in DNA: TGTGCCAGCAGCCCAGGCGGGCGCCTCATGGCCCAGTACTTC. Full variable domain (outside the CDR3, taken from reference TRBV5-5 and TRBJ2-5): DAGVTQSPTHLIKTRGQQVTLRCSPISGHKSVSWYQQVLGQGPQFIFQYYEKEERGRGNFPDRFSARQFPNYSSELNVNALLLGDSALYLCASSPGGRLMAQYFGPGTRLLVL.

The chain employs TRBV29-1 and TRBJ2-7, with 9 positions matching TRBD1. Germline V CDR1 and CDR2: SQVTM, ANQGSEA. The V and J ends lost 4 bases and 6 bases, in that order; junction bases with no gene match: 7. The CDR3 length is 13 residues. This chain's CDR3 is CSVGRQGVIEQYF. Here the CDR3 DNA reads TGCAGCGTTGGGAGACAGGGGGTCATCGAGCAGTACTTC.

This chain uses TRBV11-3 with TRBJ2-3, with TRBD2 matching 8 bases. This CDR3 region has 15 residues. V shed 2 bases and J 2 bases; nucleotides not matched to a gene: 3. Per the germline V gene, CDR1 is SGHNT and CDR2 is YENEEA. The CDR3 DNA sequence: TGTGCCAGCAGCTTAACGGGGGGGTACACAGATACGCAGTATTTT. Amino acid sequence: CASSLTGGYTDTQYF.

This clone was counted once. The rearrangement uses TRBV19 and TRBJ2-7, with D maybe TRBD1 (6 bases). CDR1 is LNHDA, CDR2 SQIVND, per germline (reference sequence). The CDR3 extends over 11 amino acids. Deletions cut 10 bases from V and 4 bases from J, with 11 bases between. The CDR3 bases are TGTGCCACCGGACAGATTTACGAGCAGTACTTC. Amino acid sequence: CATGQIYEQYF.

The gene calls are TRBV5-6 and TRBJ2-7, with D possibly matching TRBD2 (5 bases). Germline V gene sequence: CDR1 SGHDT, CDR2 YYEEEE. CDR3 size: 13 residues. Between the trimmed V and J ends, which lost 1 base and 3 bases, there was a span of 8 bases. The CDR3 loop is CASSLTGYYEQYF. Written as DNA, the CDR3 is TGTGCCAGCAGCTTGACGGGGTACTACGAGCAGTACTTC.

This sequence joins TRBV18 and TRBJ2-7; TRBD1 matches 8 bases. The germline V gene encodes CDR1 KGHSH and CDR2 LQKENI. Unmatched junction bases numbered 13, after V lost 6 bases and J lost 0 bases. This CDR3 comprises 17 residues. The CDR3 DNA is TGTGCCAGCTCCCCAGTCCAGGACAGGGCCTTCTCCTACGAGCAGTACTTC. It is translated as CASSPVQDRAFSYEQYF.

J is TRBJ2-5 and V is TRBV28; D is undetermined. The V and J ends lost 6 bases and 1 base respectively, with 3 bases between them. This CDR3 has 11 residues. Germline V CDR1 and CDR2: MDHEN, SYDVKM. DNA for the CDR3: TGTGCCAGCAGCTCCCAAGAGACCCAGTACTTC. This gives the protein CASSSQETQYF. Complete variable domain (other parts from reference TRBV28 and TRBJ2-5): DVKVTQSSRYLVKRTGEKVFLECVQDMDHENMFWYRQDPGLGLRLIYFSYDVKMKEKGDIPEGYSVSREKKERFSLILESASTNQTSMYLCASSSQETQYFGPGTRLLVL.

In its sample, this clone was seen a few times. The chain has TRBV11-2 and TRBJ2-7; D perhaps matches TRBD2 (6 bases). Germline CDR1 reads SGHAT; CDR2 reads FQNNGV. V lost 1 base and J 2 bases, leaving 18 bases between the germline ends. CDR3 size: 17 residues. CDR3 DNA sequence: TGTGCCAGCAGCTTAGTTCGGGGGTCTACCTCGCCCTACGAGCAGTACTTC. Its protein is CASSLVRGSTSPYEQYF.

This chain joins TRBV11-2 and TRBJ1-3; D uncertain. Trimming left V 1 base short and J 0 bases short, with 10 bases between. The CDR3 runs 16 residues. The germline gives CDR1 SGHAT, CDR2 FQNNGV. The CDR3 bases are TGTGCCAGCAGCTTAGTTCTTGGAGGCTCTGGAAACACCATATATTTT. Encoded protein: CASSLVLGGSGNTIYF.

This chain joins TRBV2 and TRBJ2-3; TRBD2 matches 9 bases. The CDR3 totals 17 residues. Germline lookup yields CDR1 SNHLY and CDR2 FYNNEI. V trimming: 6 bases; J trimming: 1 base; junction bases outside the gene matches: 11. The CDR3, as DNA: TGTGCCAGCAGCCCCCGAAGACTAGCGGAAGGCACAGATACGCAGTATTTT. Its protein product is CASSPRRLAEGTDTQYF. Complete variable domain (other parts from reference TRBV2 and TRBJ2-3): EPEVTQTPSHQVTQMGQEVILRCVPISNHLYFYWYRQILGQKVEFLVSFYNNEISEKSEIFDDQFSVERPDGSNFTLKIRSTKLEDSAMYFCASSPRRLAEGTDTQYFGPGTRLTVL.

The chain couples TRBV28 to TRBJ1-1; D may be TRBD1 (6 bases). This CDR3 is 14 amino acids long. V lost 4 bases to trimming and J lost 0 bases, with 9 bases between them. The germline V gene has CDR1 MDHEN and CDR2 SYDVKM. DNA of the CDR3: TGTGCCAGCAGTTCTACAGGGATGAACACTGAAGCTTTCTTT. Translation gives CASSSTGMNTEAFF.

V is TRBV21-1 and J is TRBJ2-1; the D call TRBD2 from the table was never checked on the DNA. TRBV21-1 is annotated as a pseudogene. CDR3 size: 15 residues. In nucleotides, the CDR3 is TGTGCCAGCACCAGCAACGGTCGACGGTCGGGAAAGCAGTTCTTC. It specifies CASTSNGRRSGKQFF.